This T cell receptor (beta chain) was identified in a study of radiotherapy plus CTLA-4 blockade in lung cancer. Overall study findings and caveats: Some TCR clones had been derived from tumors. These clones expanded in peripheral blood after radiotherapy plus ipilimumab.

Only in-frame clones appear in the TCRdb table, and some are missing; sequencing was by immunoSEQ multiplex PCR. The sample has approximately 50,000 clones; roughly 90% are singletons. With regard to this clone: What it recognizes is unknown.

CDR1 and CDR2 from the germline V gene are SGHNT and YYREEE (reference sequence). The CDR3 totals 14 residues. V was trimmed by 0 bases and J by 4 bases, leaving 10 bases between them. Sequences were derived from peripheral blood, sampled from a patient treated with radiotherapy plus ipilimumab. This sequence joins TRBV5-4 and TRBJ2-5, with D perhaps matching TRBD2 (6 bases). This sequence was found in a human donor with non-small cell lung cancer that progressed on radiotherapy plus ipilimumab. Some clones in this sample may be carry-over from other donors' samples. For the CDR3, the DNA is TGTGCCAGCAGCTTGGAGCGGGTTACAGAGACCCAGTACTTC. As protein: CASSLERVTETQYF.